This T cell receptor (beta chain) originates from a study of blood T cells in healthy people across ages. The authors ran a second PCR of 7 to 11 cycles using a sample-barcoded 5' primer and a J-beta primer mix. TCRdb re-derived calls from the 5' RACE reads in MiXCR, one entry per CDR3 protein. The data show about a million distinct CDR3 sequences, roughly 50% seen once. This clonotype was observed a handful of times. Trimming removed 1 base from V and 6 bases from J; junction bases left unmatched: 5. This CDR3 region has 15 residues. Germline loops: CDR1 LGHDT, CDR2 YNNKEL (reference sequence). V gene TRBV3-1 combines with J gene TRBJ2-3; 9 bases line up with TRBD1. The source of this sequence is a man aged 30 to 39 in good health. What was sequenced was blood. As DNA, the CDR3 is TGTGCCAGCAGCCAAGGGACAGGGGTCGGGGATACGCAGTATTTT. It codes for CASSQGTGVGDTQYF.